One and the same sample provided the 12 T cell receptor beta chains below, sequenced in a study of naive and memory T cell subsets. Findings and limits, study-wide: Especially in CD8 cells, naive repertoires contained a few larger clonotypes, possibly CD45RA-re-expressing memory cells.

These receptors lack a known antigen. Two oligonucleotides, mixed equimolar, formed the beta constant-region primer covering TRBC1 and TRBC2. Nested alpha and beta constant-region primers with the SP2 primer drove four PCR rounds on ligated cDNA. TCRdb recomputed calls from the UMI-ligation and nested PCR reads with MiXCR, one row per CDR3 protein. The top ten clones hold roughly 3.1% of a sample with roughly 100,000 distinct CDR3 sequences, approximately 15% of them seen once. Sample: naive CD8+ T cells from blood. All receptors derive from a human donor in good health.

This clonotype was found a few times. The V gene is TRBV27, the J gene TRBJ2-5; 8 nucleotides align to TRBD2. The germline gives CDR1 MNHEY, CDR2 SMNVEV (reference sequence). The V and J ends lost 5 bases and 5 bases, in that order; junction bases with no gene match: 10. CDR3 length equals 15 residues. The CDR3 DNA follows: TGTGCCAGCAGTCAGGGGTTTAGCGGGGCGGAGACCCAGTACTTC. It codes for CASSQGFSGAETQYF.

This clonotype has a count of ten or more. This chain links TRBV7-9 with TRBJ2-1; D gene unclear. The CDR3 covers 15 residues. Between the trimmed V and J ends, which lost 2 bases and 8 bases, there was a span of 16 bases. Germline V gene lookup returns CDR1 SEHNR and CDR2 FQNEAQ (reference sequence). CDR3 sequence: CASSLPRPKVYEQFF. DNA for the CDR3: TGTGCCAGCAGCTTACCCAGGCCCAAGGTCTATGAGCAGTTCTTC.

This clonotype occurred a few times. The chain uses TRBV11-2 and TRBJ2-1; no firm D call. The CDR3 contains 15 residues. Per the germline V gene, CDR1 is SGHAT and CDR2 is FQNNGV. V lost 5 bases and J 8 bases, leaving 19 bases between the germline ends. CDR3 protein: CASSPPDERKYEQFF. DNA of the CDR3: TGTGCCAGCAGCCCACCGGACGAGAGGAAGTATGAGCAGTTCTTC.

At least ten counts were recorded for this clonotype. The rearrangement joins TRBV6-6 to TRBJ2-7; the D gene is possibly TRBD1 (6 bases). The CDR3 sequence is 16 residues long. Germline CDR1 reads MNHNY; CDR2 reads SVGAGI (reference sequence). V gave up 6 bases and J gave up 0 bases, with 18 bases separating them. The CDR3 here is CASRHDGGFSSYEQYF. CDR3 nucleotides: TGTGCCAGCAGGCACGATGGGGGCTTTAGCTCCTACGAGCAGTACTTC.

This sequence joins TRBV29-1 and TRBJ2-7, with 7 bases aligning to TRBD2. Trimming removed 3 bases from V and 3 bases from J; junction bases left unmatched: 8. Per the germline V gene, CDR1 is SQVTM and CDR2 is ANQGSEA. The CDR3 sequence is 14 residues long. CDR3 protein: CSVDLRGGGYEQYF. The CDR3 DNA reads TGCAGCGTTGATTTACGTGGGGGGGGCTACGAGCAGTACTTC.

This clonotype was detected a few times. This chain joins TRBV6-6 and TRBJ2-7, with D possibly called TRBD1 or TRBD2 (7 bases each). Germline-derived CDR1 and CDR2 are MNHNY and SVGAGI (reference sequence). V was cut by 6 bases and J by 5 bases, with 17 bases left in between. The CDR3 is made up of 14 amino acids. CDR3 loop: CASSRTQGGDEQYF. The DNA of the CDR3 is TGTGCCAGCAGCCGAACCCAGGGGGGGGACGAGCAGTACTTC.

Notes on this clonotype: A clone one base away is much larger, so this may be a read error. V and J are TRBV4-2 and TRBJ2-3; D gene ambiguous. Germline loops: CDR1 LGHNA, CDR2 YNFKEQ. The CDR3 contains 15 residues. The CDR3: CAGSQVVELADTQYF. The CDR3 DNA reads as TGTGCCGGCAGCCAAGTGGTGGAGTTGGCAGATACGCAGTATTTT.

This sequence joins TRBV30 and TRBJ2-7; D not resolved. Trimming left V 5 bases short and J 2 bases short, with 22 bases between. The length of the CDR3 is 16 residues. CDR1 and CDR2 (germline): GTSNPN, SVGIG (reference sequence). In DNA form, the CDR3 reads TGTGCCTGGGGGCAGGAACGACCGAACCTAGCCTACGAGCAGTACTTC. Translation gives CAWGQERPNLAYEQYF.

This clonotype has a handful of counts. The genes are TRBV5-6 and TRBJ1-1; D ambiguous. The CDR3 has 13 amino acids. The germline V gene has CDR1 SGHDT and CDR2 YYEEEE. V was shortened by 3 bases and J by 1 base, with 7 bases between the two germline ends. CDR3 DNA: TGTGCCAGCAGCTCGCTCCAGAACACTGAAGCTTTCTTT. The encoded protein is CASSSLQNTEAFF.

This clonotype has more than one count but fewer than ten. The chain is built from TRBV20-1 and TRBJ2-7, with D hard to call. Between the trimmed V and J ends, which lost 1 base and 2 bases, there was a span of 18 bases. Germline V gene data show CDR1 as DFQATT and CDR2 as SNEGSKA (reference sequence). The CDR3 is made up of 16 amino acids. DNA for the CDR3: TGCAGTGCTAGAGGACAAAGCTCCAGAGAAGCCTACGAGCAGTACTTC. As protein: CSARGQSSREAYEQYF.

This clonotype occurred a few times. The rearrangement links TRBV7-9 to TRBJ2-5, with 9 nucleotides matching TRBD2. In germline, CDR1 is SEHNR, CDR2 FQNEAQ (reference sequence). The V gene end was trimmed by 7 bases and the J gene end by 4 bases; junction bases not matched to a gene: 10. The CDR3 extends over 15 amino acids. The CDR3 sequence is CASNSGTSLAETQYF. CDR3 nucleotide sequence: TGTGCCAGCAACTCCGGGACTAGCTTAGCAGAGACCCAGTACTTC.

This chain joins TRBV9 and TRBJ1-3, with D perhaps TRBD1 (6 bases). Germline V gives CDR1 SGDLS, CDR2 YYNGEE. This CDR3 has 15 amino acids. V was pared by 2 bases and J by 2 bases, with 11 bases between. The CDR3 sequence is CASSVGQGTGNTIYF. CDR3 in DNA: TGTGCCAGCAGCGTCGGGCAGGGGACTGGAAACACCATATATTTT.